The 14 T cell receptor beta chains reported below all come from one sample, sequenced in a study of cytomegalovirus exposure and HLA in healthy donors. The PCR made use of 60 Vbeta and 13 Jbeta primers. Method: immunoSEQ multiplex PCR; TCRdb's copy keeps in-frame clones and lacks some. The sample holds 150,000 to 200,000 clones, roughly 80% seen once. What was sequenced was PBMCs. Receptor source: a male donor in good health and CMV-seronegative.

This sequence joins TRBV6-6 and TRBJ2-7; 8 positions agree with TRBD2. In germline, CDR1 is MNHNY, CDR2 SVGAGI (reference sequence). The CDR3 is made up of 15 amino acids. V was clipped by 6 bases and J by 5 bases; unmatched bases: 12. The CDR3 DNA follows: TGTGCCAGCAGAAACATCCCCGGGAGGGCCCACGAGCAGTACTTC. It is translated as CASRNIPGRAHEQYF.

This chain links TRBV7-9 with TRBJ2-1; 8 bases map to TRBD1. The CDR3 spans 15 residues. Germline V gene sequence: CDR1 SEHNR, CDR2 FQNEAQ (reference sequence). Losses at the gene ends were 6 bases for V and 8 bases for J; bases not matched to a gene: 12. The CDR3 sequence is CASRRTGWALDEQFF. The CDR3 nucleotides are TGTGCCAGCAGGAGGACAGGGTGGGCTTTGGATGAGCAGTTCTTC.

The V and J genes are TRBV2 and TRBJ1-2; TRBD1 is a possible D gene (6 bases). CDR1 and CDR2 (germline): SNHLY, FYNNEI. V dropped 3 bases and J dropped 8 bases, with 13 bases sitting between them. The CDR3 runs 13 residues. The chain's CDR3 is CASSEGSGVGYTF. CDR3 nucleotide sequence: TGTGCCAGCAGTGAGGGCTCAGGGGTCGGCTACACCTTC.

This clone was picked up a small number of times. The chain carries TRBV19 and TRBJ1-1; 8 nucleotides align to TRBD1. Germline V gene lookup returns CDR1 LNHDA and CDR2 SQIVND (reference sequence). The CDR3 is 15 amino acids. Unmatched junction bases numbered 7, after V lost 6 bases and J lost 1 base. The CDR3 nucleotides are TGTGCCAGTAGCTTCGCCGGACAGGGGAACACTGAAGCTTTCTTT. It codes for CASSFAGQGNTEAFF.

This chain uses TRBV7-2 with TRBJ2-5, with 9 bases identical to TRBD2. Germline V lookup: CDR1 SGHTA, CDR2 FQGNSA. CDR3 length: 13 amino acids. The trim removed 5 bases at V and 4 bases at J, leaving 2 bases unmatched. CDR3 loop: CASSRGGGETQYF. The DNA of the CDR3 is TGTGCCAGCAGCCGCGGGGGGGGAGAGACCCAGTACTTC.

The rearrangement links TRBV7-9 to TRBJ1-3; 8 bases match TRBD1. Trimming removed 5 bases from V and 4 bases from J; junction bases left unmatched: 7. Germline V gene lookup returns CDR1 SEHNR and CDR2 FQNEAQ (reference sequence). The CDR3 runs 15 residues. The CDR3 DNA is TGTGCCAGCAGCACGACAGGGGCGGAGGGAAACACCATATATTTT. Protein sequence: CASSTTGAEGNTIYF.

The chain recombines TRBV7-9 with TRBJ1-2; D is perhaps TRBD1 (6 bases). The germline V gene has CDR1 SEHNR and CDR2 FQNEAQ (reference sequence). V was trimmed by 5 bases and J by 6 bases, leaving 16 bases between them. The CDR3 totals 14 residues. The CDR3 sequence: CASSHGQLWDGYTF. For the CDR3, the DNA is TGTGCCAGCAGCCACGGACAGCTCTGGGATGGCTACACCTTC.

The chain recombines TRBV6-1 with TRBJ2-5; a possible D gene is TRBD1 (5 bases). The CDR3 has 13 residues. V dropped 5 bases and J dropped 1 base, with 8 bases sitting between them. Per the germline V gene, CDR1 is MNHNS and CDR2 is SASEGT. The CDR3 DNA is TGTGCCAGCAGTTTAGACAGCCAAGAGACCCAGTACTTC. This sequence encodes CASSLDSQETQYF.

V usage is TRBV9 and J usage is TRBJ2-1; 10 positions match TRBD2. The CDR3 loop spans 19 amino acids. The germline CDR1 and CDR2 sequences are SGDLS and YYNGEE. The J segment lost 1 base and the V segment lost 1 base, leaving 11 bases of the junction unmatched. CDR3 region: CASSVQGAGGPGSYNEQFF. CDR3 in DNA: TGTGCCAGCAGCGTACAGGGAGCGGGAGGGCCGGGGTCCTACAATGAGCAGTTCTTC.

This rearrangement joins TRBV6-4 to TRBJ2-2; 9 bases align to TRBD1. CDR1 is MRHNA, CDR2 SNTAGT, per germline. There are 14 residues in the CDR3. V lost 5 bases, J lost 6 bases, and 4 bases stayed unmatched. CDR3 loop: CASSRDRVSGELFF. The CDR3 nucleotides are TGTGCCAGCAGTAGGGACAGGGTGTCCGGGGAGCTGTTTTTT.

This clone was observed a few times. The CDR3 DNA sequence: TGTGCCAGCAGTCCCCCGGGACTTCACACTGAAGCTTTCTTT. This translates into CASSPPGLHTEAFF. The chain has TRBV25-1 and TRBJ1-1, with D tentatively TRBD1 (5 bases). The CDR3 runs to 14 residues. V was shortened by 5 bases and J by 3 bases, with 13 bases between the two germline ends. In germline, CDR1 is MGHDK, CDR2 SYGVNS.

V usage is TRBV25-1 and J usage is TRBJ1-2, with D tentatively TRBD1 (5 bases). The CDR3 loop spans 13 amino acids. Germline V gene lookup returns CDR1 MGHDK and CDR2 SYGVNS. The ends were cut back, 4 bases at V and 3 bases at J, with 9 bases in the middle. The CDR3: CASSVGGDYGYTF. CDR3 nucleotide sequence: TGTGCCAGCAGTGTGGGGGGAGACTATGGCTACACCTTC.

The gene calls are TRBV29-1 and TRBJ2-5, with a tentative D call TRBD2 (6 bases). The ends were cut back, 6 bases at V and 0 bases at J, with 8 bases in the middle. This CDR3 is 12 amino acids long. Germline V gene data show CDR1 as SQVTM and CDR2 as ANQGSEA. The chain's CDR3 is CSVGTYQETQYF. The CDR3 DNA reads TGCAGCGTCGGGACTTACCAAGAGACCCAGTACTTC.

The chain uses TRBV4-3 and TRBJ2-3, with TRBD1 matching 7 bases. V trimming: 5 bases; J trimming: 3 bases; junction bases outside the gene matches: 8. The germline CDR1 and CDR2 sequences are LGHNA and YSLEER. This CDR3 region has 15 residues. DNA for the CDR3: TGCGCCAGCAGCGCCGGGACAGAGGGGACAGATACGCAGTATTTT. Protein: CASSAGTEGTDTQYF.